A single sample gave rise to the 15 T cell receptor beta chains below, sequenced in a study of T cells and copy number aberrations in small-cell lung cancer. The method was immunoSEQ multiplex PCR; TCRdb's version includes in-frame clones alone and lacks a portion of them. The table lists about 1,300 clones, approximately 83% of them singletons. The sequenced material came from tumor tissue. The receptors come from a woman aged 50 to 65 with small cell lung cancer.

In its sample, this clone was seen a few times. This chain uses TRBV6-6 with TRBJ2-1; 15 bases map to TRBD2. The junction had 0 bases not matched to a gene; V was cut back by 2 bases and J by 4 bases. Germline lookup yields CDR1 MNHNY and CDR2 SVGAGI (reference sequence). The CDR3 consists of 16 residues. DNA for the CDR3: TGTGCCAGCAGTTACGGACTAGCGGGAGGGTACAATGAGCAGTTCTTC. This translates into CASSYGLAGGYNEQFF.

The chain's CDR3 is CSVTIQDYGYTF. The DNA of the CDR3 is TGCAGCGTTACTATTCAGGACTATGGCTACACCTTC. This chain connects TRBV29-1 to TRBJ1-2; the D is unclear. The CDR3 contains 12 residues. Germline V gene data show CDR1 as SQVTM and CDR2 as ANQGSEA. V dropped 5 bases and J dropped 3 bases, with 10 bases sitting between them.

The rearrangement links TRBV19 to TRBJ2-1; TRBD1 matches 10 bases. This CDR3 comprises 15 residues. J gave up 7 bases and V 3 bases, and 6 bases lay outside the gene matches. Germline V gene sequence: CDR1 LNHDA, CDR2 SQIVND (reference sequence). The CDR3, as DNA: TGTGCCAGTAGTATGGCGGGACAGGGGTTAAATGAGCAGTTCTTC. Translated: CASSMAGQGLNEQFF. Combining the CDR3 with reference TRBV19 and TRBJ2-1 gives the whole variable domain DGGITQSPKYLFRKEGQNVTLSCEQNLNHDAMYWYRQDPGQGLRLIYYSQIVNDFQKGDIAEGYSVSREKKESFPLTVTSAQKNPTAFYLCASSMAGQGLNEQFFGPGTRLTVL.

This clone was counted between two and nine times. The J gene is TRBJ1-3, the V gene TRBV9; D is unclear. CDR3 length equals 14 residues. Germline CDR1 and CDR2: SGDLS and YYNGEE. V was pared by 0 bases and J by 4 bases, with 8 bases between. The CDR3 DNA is TGTGCCAGCAGCGTAGGTGTATCAGGAAACACCATATATTTT. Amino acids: CASSVGVSGNTIYF.

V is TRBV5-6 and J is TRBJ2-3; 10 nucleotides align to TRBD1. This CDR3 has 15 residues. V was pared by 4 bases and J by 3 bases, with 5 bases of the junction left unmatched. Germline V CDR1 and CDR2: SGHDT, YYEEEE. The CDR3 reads CASSRDRGGTDTQYF. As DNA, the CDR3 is TGTGCCAGCAGCAGGGACAGGGGAGGGACAGATACGCAGTATTTT. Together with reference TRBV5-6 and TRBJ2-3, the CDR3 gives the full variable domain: DAGVTQSPTHLIKTRGQQVTLRCSPKSGHDTVSWYQQALGQGPQFIFQYYEEEERQRGNFPDRFSGHQFPNYSSELNVNALLLGDSALYLCASSRDRGGTDTQYFGPGTRLTVL.

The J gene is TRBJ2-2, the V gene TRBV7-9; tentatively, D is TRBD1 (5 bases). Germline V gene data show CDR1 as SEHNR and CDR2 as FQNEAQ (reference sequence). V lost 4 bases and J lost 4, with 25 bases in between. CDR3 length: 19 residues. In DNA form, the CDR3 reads TGTGCCAGCAGCTCACCACTGGCAGGGTCTAGTAGGTTCACCGGGGAGCTGTTTTTT. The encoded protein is CASSSPLAGSSRFTGELFF.

CDR3 sequence: CASSLAGVRETQYF. CDR3 nucleotide sequence: TGTGCCAGCAGCTTAGCTGGGGTGAGAGAGACCCAGTACTTC. The rearrangement links TRBV11-2 to TRBJ2-5; no clear D. Trimming cost V 1 base and J 4 bases, with 10 bases left between them. Looked up from germline, CDR1 is SGHAT and CDR2 is FQNNGV. There are 14 residues in the CDR3.

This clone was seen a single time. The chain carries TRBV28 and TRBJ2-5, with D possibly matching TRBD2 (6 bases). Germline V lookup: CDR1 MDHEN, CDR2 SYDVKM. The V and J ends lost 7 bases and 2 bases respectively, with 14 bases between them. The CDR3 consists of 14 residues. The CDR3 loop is CASKERASQETQYF. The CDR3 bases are TGTGCCAGCAAAGAGCGGGCCTCTCAAGAGACCCAGTACTTC.

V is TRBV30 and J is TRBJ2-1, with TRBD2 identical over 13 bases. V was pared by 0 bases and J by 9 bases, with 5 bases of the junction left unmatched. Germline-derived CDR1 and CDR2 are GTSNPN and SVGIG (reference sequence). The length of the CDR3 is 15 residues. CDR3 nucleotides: TGTGCCTGGAGTGTCGGACTAGCGGGAGTTGGTGAGCAGTTCTTC. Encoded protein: CAWSVGLAGVGEQFF.

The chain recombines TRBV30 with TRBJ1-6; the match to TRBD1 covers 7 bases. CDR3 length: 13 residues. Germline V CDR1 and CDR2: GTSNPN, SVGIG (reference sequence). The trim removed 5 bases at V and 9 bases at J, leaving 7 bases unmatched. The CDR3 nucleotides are TGTGCCTGGTCGACAGGGATCGGTTCACCCCTCCACTTT. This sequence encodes CAWSTGIGSPLHF.

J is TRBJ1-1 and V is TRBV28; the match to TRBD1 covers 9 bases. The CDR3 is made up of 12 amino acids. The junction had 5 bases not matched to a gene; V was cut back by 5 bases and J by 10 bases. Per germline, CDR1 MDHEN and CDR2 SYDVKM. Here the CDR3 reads CASSPTDRGAFF. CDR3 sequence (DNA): TGTGCCAGCAGTCCGACGGACAGGGGAGCTTTCTTT.

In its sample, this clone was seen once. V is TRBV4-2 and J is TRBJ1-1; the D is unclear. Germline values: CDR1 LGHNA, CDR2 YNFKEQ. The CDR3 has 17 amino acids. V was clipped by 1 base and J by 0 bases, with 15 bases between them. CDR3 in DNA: TGTGCCAGCAGCCAAGGTACTGGGTTGCAGATGAACACTGAAGCTTTCTTT. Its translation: CASSQGTGLQMNTEAFF.

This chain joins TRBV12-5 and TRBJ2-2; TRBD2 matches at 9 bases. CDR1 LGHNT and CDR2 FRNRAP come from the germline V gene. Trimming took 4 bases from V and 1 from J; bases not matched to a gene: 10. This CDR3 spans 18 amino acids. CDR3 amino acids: CASGSILMTSGNTGELFF. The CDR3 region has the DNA TGTGCTAGTGGTTCCATCCTTATGACTAGCGGGAACACCGGGGAGCTGTTTTTT.

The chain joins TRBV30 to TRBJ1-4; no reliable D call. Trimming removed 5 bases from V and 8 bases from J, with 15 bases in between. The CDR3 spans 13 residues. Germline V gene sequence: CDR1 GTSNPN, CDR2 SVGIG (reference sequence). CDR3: CAWAPELREKLFF. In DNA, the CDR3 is TGTGCCTGGGCCCCGGAGTTACGCGAAAAACTGTTTTTT.

The CDR3 bases are TGTGCCAGCAGCTTAGCGGGAGGGCTGAATGAGCAGTTCTTC. Its translation: CASSLAGGLNEQFF. The rearrangement joins TRBV7-9 to TRBJ2-1; TRBD2 matches 7 bases. Per germline, CDR1 SEHNR and CDR2 FQNEAQ (reference sequence). The CDR3 totals 14 residues. The ends lost 0 bases at V and 7 bases at J; junction bases unmatched: 3.